The rows below give T cell receptor beta chains drawn from one sample of a study of spatial heterogeneity in lung cancer. TCRdb used MiXCR to reprocess the 5' RACE reads, holding one entry per CDR3 protein. Of about 520 distinct CDR3 sequences listed, less than 30% are singletons. The source was lung tumor tissue, collected at surgery. All receptors derive from a male donor with early-stage non-small cell lung cancer. CDR3s include the opening cysteine and the closing phenylalanine or tryptophan. Fields, in order: clone size, D gene, J gene, V gene, CDR3 protein, CDR3 DNA. The D gene is left open where the match is weak. Only part of the rows carry a size: once, few, many, or a class if the clone is expanded.

clone_size: large
d_call: .
j_call: TRBJ1-1
v_call: TRBV7-6
cdr3_aa: CASSLENSLNTEAFF
cdr3_nt: TGTGCCAGCAGCTTAGAGAACAGTTTGAACACTGAAGCTTTCTTT

clone_size: .
d_call: TRBD1
j_call: TRBJ1-1
v_call: TRBV7-9
cdr3_aa: CASSIAGTGNMNTEAFF
cdr3_nt: TGTGCCAGCAGCATCGCCGGGACAGGAAACATGAACACTGAAGCTTTCTTT

clone_size: large
d_call: .
j_call: TRBJ2-2
v_call: TRBV20-1
cdr3_aa: CSAHGQNTGELFF
cdr3_nt: TGCAGTGCCCACGGACAGAACACCGGGGAGCTGTTTTTT

clone_size: .
d_call: .
j_call: TRBJ2-1
v_call: TRBV7-9
cdr3_aa: CASSPPQGGGNEQFF
cdr3_nt: TGTGCCAGCAGCCCGCCGCAGGGAGGTGGCAATGAGCAGTTCTTC

clone_size: .
d_call: .
j_call: TRBJ2-7
v_call: TRBV7-6
cdr3_aa: CASSRRGESYEQYF
cdr3_nt: TGTGCCAGCAGTCGCCGGGGCGAATCCTACGAGCAGTACTTC

clone_size: large
d_call: TRBD1
j_call: TRBJ2-7
v_call: TRBV2
cdr3_aa: CASSVDRGYGEQYF
cdr3_nt: TGTGCCAGCAGTGTGGACAGGGGGTATGGAGAGCAGTACTTC

clone_size: large
d_call: .
j_call: TRBJ2-2
v_call: TRBV10-3
cdr3_aa: CAISESHSPGELFF
cdr3_nt: TGTGCCATCAGTGAGTCCCACAGCCCCGGGGAGCTGTTTTTT

clone_size: few
d_call: .
j_call: TRBJ2-3
v_call: TRBV4-2
cdr3_aa: CASSPRFTSIKYF
cdr3_nt: TGTGCCAGCAGCCCAAGATTTACTAGCATAAAGTATTTT

clone_size: large
d_call: .
j_call: TRBJ1-2
v_call: TRBV20-1
cdr3_aa: CSARSGATNYGYTF
cdr3_nt: TGCAGTGCTAGGAGTGGTGCAACGAACTATGGCTACACCTTC

clone_size: .
d_call: .
j_call: TRBJ1-1
v_call: TRBV5-6
cdr3_aa: CASSSYMNTEAFF
cdr3_nt: TGTGCCAGCAGCTCTTACATGAACACTGAAGCTTTCTTT

clone_size: .
d_call: .
j_call: TRBJ2-3
v_call: TRBV11-2
cdr3_aa: CASRSSGFGTDTQYF
cdr3_nt: TGTGCCAGCAGGTCAAGCGGGTTCGGCACAGATACGCAGTATTTT

clone_size: few
d_call: .
j_call: TRBJ1-6
v_call: TRBV30
cdr3_aa: CAWTLVEPGLNSPLHF
cdr3_nt: TGTGCCTGGACCCTCGTCGAACCGGGGCTCAATTCACCCCTCCACTTT

clone_size: few
d_call: .
j_call: TRBJ1-1
v_call: TRBV2
cdr3_aa: CASNGQSSGNTEAFF
cdr3_nt: TGTGCCAGCAATGGACAGTCCTCGGGTAACACTGAAGCTTTCTTT

clone_size: few
d_call: TRBD2
j_call: TRBJ2-7
v_call: TRBV9
cdr3_aa: CASSVGVGGGDLSEQYF
cdr3_nt: TGTGCCAGCAGCGTAGGAGTTGGCGGGGGGGACCTCTCCGAGCAGTACTTC

clone_size: .
d_call: .
j_call: TRBJ2-7
v_call: TRBV20-1
cdr3_aa: CSASGFPYEQYF
cdr3_nt: TGCAGTGCTAGTGGTTTCCCCTACGAGCAGTACTTC

clone_size: large
d_call: .
j_call: TRBJ1-5
v_call: TRBV12-3/TRBV12-4
cdr3_aa: CASSFGGQGQPQHF
cdr3_nt: TGTGCCAGCAGTTTCGGGGGTCAAGGGCAGCCCCAGCATTTT

clone_size: .
d_call: .
j_call: TRBJ2-1
v_call: TRBV9
cdr3_aa: CASSVGRVNEQFF
cdr3_nt: TGTGCCAGCAGCGTAGGGCGAGTCAATGAGCAGTTCTTC

clone_size: few
d_call: .
j_call: TRBJ1-1
v_call: TRBV4-2
cdr3_aa: CASSQDAGITEAFF
cdr3_nt: TGTGCCAGCAGCCAAGACGCGGGGATCACTGAAGCTTTCTTT

clone_size: large
d_call: .
j_call: TRBJ1-3
v_call: TRBV20-1
cdr3_aa: CSARDLQINTIYF
cdr3_nt: TGCAGTGCTAGAGATCTACAGATAAACACCATATATTTT

clone_size: .
d_call: TRBD2
j_call: TRBJ2-5
v_call: TRBV6-6
cdr3_aa: CASSLAGAETQYF
cdr3_nt: TGTGCCAGCAGCCTAGCGGGAGCAGAGACCCAGTACTTC

clone_size: large
d_call: .
j_call: TRBJ1-1
v_call: TRBV18
cdr3_aa: CASSPEPTAREAFF
cdr3_nt: TGTGCCAGCTCACCAGAGCCAACGGCCCGGGAAGCTTTCTTT

clone_size: large
d_call: .
j_call: TRBJ2-2
v_call: TRBV2
cdr3_aa: CASSPDGTPNTGELFF
cdr3_nt: TGTGCCAGCAGTCCAGACGGGACTCCTAACACCGGGGAGCTGTTTTTT

clone_size: once
d_call: TRBD2
j_call: TRBJ2-7
v_call: TRBV20-1
cdr3_aa: CSARRAGGHYEQYF
cdr3_nt: TGCAGTGCACGTCGGGCGGGGGGACACTACGAGCAGTACTTC

clone_size: large
d_call: TRBD1
j_call: TRBJ1-5
v_call: TRBV18
cdr3_aa: CASSPSVGQGLYF
cdr3_nt: TGTGCCAGCTCACCCTCGGTCGGACAGGGTTTATATTTT

clone_size: .
d_call: .
j_call: TRBJ2-3
v_call: TRBV4-2
cdr3_aa: CASSPRFTSIRYF
cdr3_nt: TGTGCCAGCAGCCCAAGATTTACTAGCATAAGGTATTTT

clone_size: few
d_call: .
j_call: TRBJ2-7
v_call: TRBV5-1
cdr3_aa: CASSLGGDGYEQYF
cdr3_nt: TGCGCCAGCAGCTTGGGAGGGGACGGATACGAGCAGTACTTC

clone_size: .
d_call: .
j_call: TRBJ1-6
v_call: TRBV6-6
cdr3_aa: CASSYLANSPLHF
cdr3_nt: TGTGCCAGCAGTTACCTTGCTAATTCACCCCTCCACTTT

clone_size: few
d_call: .
j_call: TRBJ2-5
v_call: TRBV30
cdr3_aa: CAWRNEGREETQYF
cdr3_nt: TGTGCCTGGAGAAACGAGGGCAGAGAAGAGACCCAGTACTTC

clone_size: .
d_call: .
j_call: TRBJ2-7
v_call: TRBV10-3
cdr3_aa: CAISARELAYEQYF
cdr3_nt: TGTGCCATCAGTGCGAGGGAGTTGGCCTACGAGCAGTACTTC

clone_size: hyperexpanded
d_call: TRBD1
j_call: TRBJ1-2
v_call: TRBV7-3
cdr3_aa: CASSSIAGPGQDDYGYTF
cdr3_nt: TGTGCCAGCAGCTCCATTGCCGGTCCGGGACAGGACGACTATGGCTACACCTTC

clone_size: large
d_call: TRBD1
j_call: TRBJ2-3
v_call: TRBV3-1
cdr3_aa: CASSHHRGPTDTQYF
cdr3_nt: TGTGCCAGCAGCCACCACAGGGGGCCCACAGATACGCAGTATTTT

clone_size: medium-sized
d_call: .
j_call: TRBJ1-4
v_call: TRBV30
cdr3_aa: CAWSRGSGEKLFF
cdr3_nt: TGTGCCTGGAGTCGGGGGAGCGGCGAAAAACTGTTTTTT

clone_size: .
d_call: .
j_call: TRBJ1-4
v_call: TRBV19
cdr3_aa: CARTPHRGEKLFF
cdr3_nt: TGTGCCAGAACCCCCCACCGGGGCGAAAAACTGTTTTTT

clone_size: .
d_call: TRBD1
j_call: TRBJ2-7
v_call: TRBV20-1
cdr3_aa: CSARDYSRQGSSYEQYF
cdr3_nt: TGCAGTGCTAGAGATTACTCCAGACAGGGGAGCTCCTACGAGCAGTACTTC

clone_size: large
d_call: .
j_call: TRBJ2-3
v_call: TRBV11-3
cdr3_aa: CASSKGLAGWGDTQYF
cdr3_nt: TGTGCCAGCAGCAAGGGGCTGGCGGGTTGGGGAGATACGCAGTATTTT

clone_size: large
d_call: TRBD1
j_call: TRBJ2-7
v_call: TRBV29-1
cdr3_aa: CSVSGQEEGPTYEQYF
cdr3_nt: TGCAGCGTTTCGGGACAGGAAGAGGGTCCTACCTACGAGCAGTACTTC

clone_size: large
d_call: .
j_call: TRBJ1-5
v_call: TRBV7-2
cdr3_aa: CASSLPYQPQHF
cdr3_nt: TGTGCCAGCAGCCTCCCATATCAGCCCCAGCATTTT

clone_size: few
d_call: .
j_call: TRBJ2-1
v_call: TRBV7-9
cdr3_aa: CASSLRGADYNEQFF
cdr3_nt: TGTGCCAGCAGCCTCCGAGGGGCCGACTACAATGAGCAGTTCTTC

clone_size: few
d_call: .
j_call: TRBJ1-6
v_call: TRBV10-3
cdr3_aa: CAISLSPRDSPLHF
cdr3_nt: TGTGCCATCTCCCTGTCCCCAAGGGATTCACCCCTCCACTTT

clone_size: .
d_call: .
j_call: TRBJ1-5
v_call: TRBV7-8
cdr3_aa: CASSLGGAPGQPQHF
cdr3_nt: TGTGCCAGCAGCTTAGGCGGGGCGCCCGGCCAGCCCCAGCATTTT

clone_size: .
d_call: .
j_call: TRBJ1-2
v_call: TRBV5-1
cdr3_aa: CASSSGHDFYGYTF
cdr3_nt: TGCGCCAGCAGCTCTGGACATGACTTCTATGGCTACACCTTC

clone_size: large
d_call: .
j_call: TRBJ2-2
v_call: TRBV7-9
cdr3_aa: CASSYGGDELFF
cdr3_nt: TGTGCCAGCAGCTATGGGGGCGACGAGCTGTTTTTT

clone_size: few
d_call: .
j_call: TRBJ1-4
v_call: TRBV30
cdr3_aa: CAWSVTWEKLFF
cdr3_nt: TGTGCCTGGAGTGTTACATGGGAAAAACTGTTTTTT

clone_size: medium-sized
d_call: .
j_call: TRBJ2-7
v_call: TRBV23-1
cdr3_aa: CPLGEQYF
cdr3_nt: TGCCCCCTTGGGGAGCAGTACTTC

clone_size: few
d_call: .
j_call: TRBJ2-7
v_call: TRBV12-3/TRBV12-4
cdr3_aa: CASSLGAGSSYEQYF
cdr3_nt: TGTGCCAGCAGTCTCGGCGCAGGGAGCTCCTACGAGCAGTACTTC

clone_size: large
d_call: TRBD1
j_call: TRBJ1-1
v_call: TRBV6-1
cdr3_aa: CASRASGDRLVVAFF
cdr3_nt: TGTGCCAGCAGGGCCAGTGGGGACAGGCTCGTAGTAGCTTTCTTT

clone_size: few
d_call: .
j_call: TRBJ2-1
v_call: TRBV29-1
cdr3_aa: CSVSPWEPSSYNEQFF
cdr3_nt: TGCAGCGTTAGCCCCTGGGAACCAAGCTCCTACAATGAGCAGTTCTTC

clone_size: large
d_call: TRBD1
j_call: TRBJ1-4
v_call: TRBV12-3/TRBV12-4
cdr3_aa: CASSPPRTGGEKLFF
cdr3_nt: TGTGCCAGCAGTCCCCCCCGGACAGGGGGAGAAAAACTGTTTTTT

clone_size: .
d_call: .
j_call: TRBJ2-3
v_call: TRBV20-1
cdr3_aa: CSAGAGADTDTQYF
cdr3_nt: TGCAGTGCTGGCGCAGGGGCCGACACAGATACGCAGTATTTT

clone_size: .
d_call: .
j_call: TRBJ2-7
v_call: TRBV6-6
cdr3_aa: CASSYPARAPTEQYF
cdr3_nt: TGTGCCAGCAGTTACCCCGCCCGGGCCCCCACCGAGCAGTACTTC

clone_size: hyperexpanded
d_call: TRBD1
j_call: TRBJ2-7
v_call: TRBV6-1
cdr3_aa: CASQGLGTGGYEQYF
cdr3_nt: TGTGCCAGCCAGGGGCTCGGGACAGGGGGGTACGAGCAGTACTTC

clone_size: few
d_call: .
j_call: TRBJ1-1
v_call: TRBV6-6
cdr3_aa: CASSFPTGYVTEAFF
cdr3_nt: TGTGCCAGCAGTTTCCCCACAGGGTATGTGACTGAAGCTTTCTTT

clone_size: few
d_call: TRBD1
j_call: TRBJ2-1
v_call: TRBV6-5
cdr3_aa: CATRDRGKSEQFF
cdr3_nt: TGTGCCACCCGGGACAGGGGGAAGTCTGAGCAGTTCTTC

clone_size: .
d_call: TRBD1
j_call: TRBJ2-1
v_call: TRBV24-1
cdr3_aa: CATQGAGWNNEQFF
cdr3_nt: TGTGCCACCCAGGGGGCGGGTTGGAACAATGAGCAGTTCTTC